This TCR beta chain was documented in a study of blood T cells in healthy people across ages. Study-level findings and limits: Naive and antigen-experienced cells could not be conclusively compared, given unsorted PBMCs.

Together with a sample-barcoded 5' primer, a J-beta primer mix was included in a second PCR lasting 7 to 11 cycles. TCRdb analysed the 5' RACE reads with MiXCR anew, one entry per CDR3 protein. The sample lists 800,000 to 950,000 distinct CDR3 sequences, about 48% occurring once. For this clonotype: The antigen is unknown.

Peripheral blood samples of roughly 9.9 milliliters were drawn from each donor. Germline assignment: CDR1 DFQATT and CDR2 SNEGSKA (reference sequence). Trimming removed 3 bases at V and 3 bases at J, with 15 bases between. This CDR3 is 14 amino acids long. Sequenced input: blood. The receptor was isolated from a man aged 25-40 years in good health. This sequence joins TRBV20-1 and TRBJ2-7; D may be TRBD2 (5 bases). CDR3 loop: CSASLSGMNYEQYF. Written as DNA, the CDR3 is TGCAGTGCTAGTTTGAGCGGCATGAACTACGAGCAGTACTTC.